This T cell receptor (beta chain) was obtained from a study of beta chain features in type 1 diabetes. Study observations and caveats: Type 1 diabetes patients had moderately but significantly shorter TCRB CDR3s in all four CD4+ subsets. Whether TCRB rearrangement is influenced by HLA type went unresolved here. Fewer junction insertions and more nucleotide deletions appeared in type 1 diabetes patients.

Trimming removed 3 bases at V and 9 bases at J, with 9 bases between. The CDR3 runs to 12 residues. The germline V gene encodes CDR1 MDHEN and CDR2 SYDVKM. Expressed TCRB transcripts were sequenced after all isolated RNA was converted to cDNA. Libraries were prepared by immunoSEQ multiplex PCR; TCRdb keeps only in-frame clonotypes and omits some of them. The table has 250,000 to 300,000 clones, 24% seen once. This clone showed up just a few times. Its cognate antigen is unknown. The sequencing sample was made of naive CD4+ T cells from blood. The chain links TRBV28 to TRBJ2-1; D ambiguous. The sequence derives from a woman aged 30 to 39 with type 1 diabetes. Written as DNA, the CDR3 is TGTGCCAGCAGTTTGACGGGTGTTGAGCAGTTCTTC. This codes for CASSLTGVEQFF.